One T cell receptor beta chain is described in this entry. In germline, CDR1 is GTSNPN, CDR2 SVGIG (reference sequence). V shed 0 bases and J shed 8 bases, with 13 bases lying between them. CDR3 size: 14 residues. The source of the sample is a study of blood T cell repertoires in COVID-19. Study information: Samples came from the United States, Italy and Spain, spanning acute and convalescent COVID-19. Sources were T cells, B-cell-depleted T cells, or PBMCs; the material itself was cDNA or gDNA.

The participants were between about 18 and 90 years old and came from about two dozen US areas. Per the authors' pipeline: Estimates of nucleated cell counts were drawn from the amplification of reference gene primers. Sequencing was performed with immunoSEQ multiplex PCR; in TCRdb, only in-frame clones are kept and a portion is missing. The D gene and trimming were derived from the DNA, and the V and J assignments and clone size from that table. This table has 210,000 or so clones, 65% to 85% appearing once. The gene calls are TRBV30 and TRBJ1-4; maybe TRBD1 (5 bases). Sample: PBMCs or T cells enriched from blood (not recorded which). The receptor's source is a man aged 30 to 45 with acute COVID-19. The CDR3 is CAWSVLQGREKLFF. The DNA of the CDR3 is TGTGCCTGGAGTGTACTTCAGGGTCGGGAAAAACTGTTTTTT.